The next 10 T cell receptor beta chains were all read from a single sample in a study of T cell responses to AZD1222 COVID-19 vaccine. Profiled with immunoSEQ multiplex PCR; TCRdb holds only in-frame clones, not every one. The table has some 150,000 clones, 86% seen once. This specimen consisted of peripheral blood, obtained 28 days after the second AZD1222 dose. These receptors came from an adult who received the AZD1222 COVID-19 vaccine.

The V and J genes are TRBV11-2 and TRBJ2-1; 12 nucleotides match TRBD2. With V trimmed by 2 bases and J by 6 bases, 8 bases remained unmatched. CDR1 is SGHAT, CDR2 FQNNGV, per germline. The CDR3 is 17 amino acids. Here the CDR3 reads CASSLPLSSGRGNEQFF. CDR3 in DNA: TGTGCCAGCAGCTTACCTCTATCTAGCGGGAGGGGCAATGAGCAGTTCTTC.

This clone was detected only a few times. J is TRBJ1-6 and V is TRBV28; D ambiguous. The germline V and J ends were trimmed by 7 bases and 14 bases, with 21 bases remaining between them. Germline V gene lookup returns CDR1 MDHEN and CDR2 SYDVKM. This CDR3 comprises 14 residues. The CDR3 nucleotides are TGTGCCAGCACCCCTGGAGGCGAGGGCAAGACCCTCCACTTT. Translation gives CASTPGGEGKTLHF.

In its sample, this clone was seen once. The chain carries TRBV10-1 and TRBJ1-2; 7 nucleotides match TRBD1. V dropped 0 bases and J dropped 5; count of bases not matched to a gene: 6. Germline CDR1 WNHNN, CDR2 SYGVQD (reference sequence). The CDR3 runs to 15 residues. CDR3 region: CASSESTGTAYGYTF. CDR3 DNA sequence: TGCGCCAGCAGTGAGTCTACGGGGACAGCTTATGGCTACACCTTC.

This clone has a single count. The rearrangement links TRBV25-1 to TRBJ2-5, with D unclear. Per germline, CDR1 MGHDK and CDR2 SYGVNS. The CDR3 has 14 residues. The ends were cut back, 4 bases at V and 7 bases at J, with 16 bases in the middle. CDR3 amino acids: CASSVALEDGTQYF. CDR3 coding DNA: TGTGCCAGCAGTGTAGCCTTAGAGGACGGGACCCAGTACTTC.

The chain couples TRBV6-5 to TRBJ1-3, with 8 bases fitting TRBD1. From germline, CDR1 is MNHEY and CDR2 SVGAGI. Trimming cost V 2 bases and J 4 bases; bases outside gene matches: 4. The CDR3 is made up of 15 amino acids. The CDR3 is CASSYQGAQGNTIYF. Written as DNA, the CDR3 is TGTGCCAGCAGTTACCAGGGGGCGCAGGGAAACACCATATATTTT.

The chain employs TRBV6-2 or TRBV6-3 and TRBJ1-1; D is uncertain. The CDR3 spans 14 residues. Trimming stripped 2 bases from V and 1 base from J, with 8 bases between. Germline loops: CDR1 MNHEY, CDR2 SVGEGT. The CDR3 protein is CASSYKGGNTEAFF. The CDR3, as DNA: TGTGCCAGCAGTTACAAGGGAGGGAACACTGAAGCTTTCTTT.

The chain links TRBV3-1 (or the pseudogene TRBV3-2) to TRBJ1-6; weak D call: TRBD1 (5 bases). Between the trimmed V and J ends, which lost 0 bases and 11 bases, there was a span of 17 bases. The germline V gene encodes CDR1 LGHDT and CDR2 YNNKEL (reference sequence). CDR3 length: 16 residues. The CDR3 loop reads CASSQEGFGAATPLHF. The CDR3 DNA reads TGTGCCAGCAGCCAAGAGGGCTTCGGGGCAGCGACACCCCTCCACTTT.

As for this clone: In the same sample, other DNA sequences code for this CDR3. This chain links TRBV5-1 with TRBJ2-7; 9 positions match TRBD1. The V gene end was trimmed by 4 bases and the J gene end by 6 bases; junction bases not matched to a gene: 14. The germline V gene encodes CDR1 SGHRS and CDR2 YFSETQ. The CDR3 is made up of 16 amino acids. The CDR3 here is CASSPPGQGKGGEQYF. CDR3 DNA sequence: TGCGCCAGCAGCCCCCCGGGACAGGGAAAGGGCGGCGAGCAGTACTTC.

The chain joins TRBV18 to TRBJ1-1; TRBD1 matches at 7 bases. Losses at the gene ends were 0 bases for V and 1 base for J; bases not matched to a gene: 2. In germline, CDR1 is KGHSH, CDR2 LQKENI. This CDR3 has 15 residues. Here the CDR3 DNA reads TGTGCCAGCTCACCACCGAAGGGGGCGAACACTGAAGCTTTCTTT. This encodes CASSPPKGANTEAFF. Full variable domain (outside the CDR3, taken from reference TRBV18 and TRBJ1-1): NAGVMQNPRHLVRRRGQEARLRCSPMKGHSHVYWYRQLPEEGLKFMVYLQKENIIDESGMPKERFSAEFPKEGPSILRIQQVVRGDSAAYFCASSPPKGANTEAFFGQGTRLTVV.

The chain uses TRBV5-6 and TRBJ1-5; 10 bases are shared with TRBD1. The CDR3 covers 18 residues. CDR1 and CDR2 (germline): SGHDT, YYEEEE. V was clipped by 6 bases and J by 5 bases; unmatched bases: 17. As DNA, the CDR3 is TGTGCCAGCACCCTGACCGGGACAGGGGTCGTGGGTGATCAGCCCCAGCATTTT. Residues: CASTLTGTGVVGDQPQHF.